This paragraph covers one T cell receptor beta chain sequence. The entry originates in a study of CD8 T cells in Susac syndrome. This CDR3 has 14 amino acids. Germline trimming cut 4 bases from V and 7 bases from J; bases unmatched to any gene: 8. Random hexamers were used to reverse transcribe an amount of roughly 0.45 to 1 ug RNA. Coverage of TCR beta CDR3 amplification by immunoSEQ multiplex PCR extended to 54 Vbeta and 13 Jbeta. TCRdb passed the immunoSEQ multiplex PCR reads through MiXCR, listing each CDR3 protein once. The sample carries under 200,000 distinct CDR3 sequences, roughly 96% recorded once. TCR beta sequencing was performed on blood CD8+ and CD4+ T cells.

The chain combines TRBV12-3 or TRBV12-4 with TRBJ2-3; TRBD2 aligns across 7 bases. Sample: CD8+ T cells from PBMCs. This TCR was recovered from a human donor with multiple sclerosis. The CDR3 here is CASSWGGRENTQYF. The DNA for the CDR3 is TGTGCCAGCAGTTGGGGCGGGAGAGAAAATACGCAGTATTTT.